The 21 T cell receptor beta chains listed next were all sequenced from one sample in a study of shared clonotypes between healthy human individuals. This table comes from immunoSEQ multiplex PCR, and its TCRdb copy is limited to in-frame clones, with some not included. The sample has some 1 million clones, more than 65% seen once. The sequenced sample consisted of memory CD4+ T cells sorted from blood. The subset: CD45RA-negative fraction. The receptors originated from a man between 18 and 29 years old in good health.

The CDR3 region has the DNA TGTGCCAGCAGCCAGGGACAGGGGAACGAGCAGTACTTC. As protein: CASSQGQGNEQYF. The chain combines TRBV11-3 with TRBJ2-7, with 10 bases matching TRBD1. With V trimmed by 5 bases and J by 5 bases, 3 bases remained unmatched. Germline-derived CDR1 and CDR2 are SGHNT and YENEEA. CDR3 length equals 13 residues.

The V gene is TRBV30, the J gene TRBJ1-6; 7 bases map to TRBD1. CDR1 is GTSNPN and CDR2 is SVGIG in the germline V gene (reference sequence). V gave up 4 bases and J gave up 8 bases; unmatched junction bases: 14. The CDR3 covers 16 residues. CDR3 protein: CAWNLPSTGKDSPLHF. In nucleotides, the CDR3 is TGTGCCTGGAACCTACCATCGACAGGGAAGGATTCACCCCTCCACTTT.

V gene TRBV5-5 combines with J gene TRBJ2-7; 8 positions agree with TRBD1. J gave up 5 bases and V 4 bases, and 11 bases lay outside the gene matches. This CDR3 has 15 amino acids. From germline, CDR1 is SGHKS and CDR2 YYEKEE (reference sequence). CDR3: CASSPLMAGGHEQYF. Here the CDR3 DNA reads TGTGCCAGCAGCCCCCTGATGGCAGGGGGCCACGAGCAGTACTTC.

The chain couples TRBV4-3 to TRBJ2-3; no firm D call. From germline, CDR1 is LGHNA and CDR2 YSLEER. V lost 1 base, J lost 2 bases, and 19 bases lay in between. This CDR3 region has 18 residues. The CDR3, as DNA: TGCGCCAGCAGCCAAGGGGTTCCTAAGACGACCTACACAGATACGCAGTATTTT. Encoded protein: CASSQGVPKTTYTDTQYF.

This clone was observed a few times. V and J are TRBV21-1 and TRBJ1-6. TRBV21-1 counts as a pseudogene. The CDR3 runs to 16 residues. As DNA, the CDR3 is TGTGCCAGCAGCAAACGGAGCCGGGGCTATAATTCACCCCTCCACTTT. The encoded protein is CASSKRSRGYNSPLHF.

The chain carries TRBV5-4 and TRBJ2-5; 10 nucleotides align to TRBD2. The junction had 1 base not matched to a gene; V was cut back by 2 bases and J by 0 bases. There are 15 residues in the CDR3. The V gene's germline CDR1 is SGHNT and CDR2 YYREEE (reference sequence). CDR3 sequence reads: CASSLLAGNQETQYF. CDR3 bases: TGTGCCAGCAGCTTACTAGCGGGAAACCAAGAGACCCAGTACTTC.

This rearrangement joins TRBV7-8 to TRBJ2-6; the D is unclear. Trimming took off 2 bases at V and 4 bases at J, with 6 bases between the two ends. The CDR3 covers 14 residues. Per the germline V gene, CDR1 is SGHVS and CDR2 is FQNEAQ. Here the CDR3 DNA reads TGTGCCAGCAGCTTATTGGCAGGGGCCAACGTCCTGACTTTC. Translating gives CASSLLAGANVLTF.

This clone appeared a single time. The chain links TRBV5-1 to TRBJ2-1, with 9 bases aligning to TRBD2. J lost 7 bases, V lost 0 bases, and 5 bases had no gene match. Germline CDR1 is SGHRS and CDR2 is YFSETQ. There are 15 residues in the CDR3. The CDR3 here is CASSLGSGSINEQFF. DNA of the CDR3: TGCGCCAGCAGCTTGGGTAGCGGGAGTATTAATGAGCAGTTCTTC.

The chain employs TRBV5-1 and TRBJ2-3; TRBD2 aligns across 9 bases. The V and J ends lost 1 base and 2 bases, in that order; junction bases with no gene match: 8. The CDR3 spans 17 residues. CDR1 is SGHRS, CDR2 YFSETQ, per germline. CDR3: CASSLNILAGTTDTQYF. CDR3 nucleotide sequence: TGCGCCAGCAGCTTGAACATCCTAGCGGGGACCACAGATACGCAGTATTTT. Variable domain in full (rest from reference TRBV5-1 and TRBJ2-3): KAGVTQTPRYLIKTRGQQVTLSCSPISGHRSVSWYQQTPGQGLQFLFEYFSETQRNKGNFPGRFSGRQFSNSRSEMNVSTLELGDSALYLCASSLNILAGTTDTQYFGPGTRLTVL.

The rearrangement uses TRBV5-4 and TRBJ1-2; 9 nucleotides agree with TRBD1. The CDR3 loop spans 13 amino acids. V lost 4 bases to trimming and J lost 8 bases; unmatched junction nucleotides: 6. From germline, CDR1 is SGHNT and CDR2 YYREEE (reference sequence). CDR3 nucleotides: TGTGCCAGCAGCCAAGGACAGGGGAGGGGCTACACCTTC. Protein sequence: CASSQGQGRGYTF.

About this clone itself: Other DNA sequences of this sample code for an identical CDR3. The rearrangement joins TRBV5-1 to TRBJ1-4; possible D gene TRBD1, 5 bases. The CDR3 extends over 15 amino acids. Trimming took 0 bases from V and 5 from J, leaving 11 bases between them. Germline values: CDR1 SGHRS, CDR2 YFSETQ. The CDR3, as DNA: TGCGCCAGCAGCTTGGCGGGGGGGAGCAATGAAAAACTGTTTTTT. The encoded protein is CASSLAGGSNEKLFF.

This chain uses TRBV7-6 with TRBJ2-3, with 8 bases aligning to TRBD2. V dropped 5 bases and J dropped 5; count of bases not matched to a gene: 9. CDR3 length: 15 residues. The germline CDR1 and CDR2 sequences are SGHVS and FNYEAQ. Written as DNA, the CDR3 is TGTGCCAGCAGCCCCGGGGGGGCTGGGATAGATACGCAGTATTTT. Its protein product is CASSPGGAGIDTQYF. Full variable domain (remainder filled in from reference TRBV7-6 and TRBJ2-3): GAGVSQSPRYKVTKRGQDVALRCDPISGHVSLYWYRQALGQGPEFLTYFNYEAQQDKSGLPNDRFSAERPEGSISTLTIQRTEQRDSAMYRCASSPGGAGIDTQYFGPGTRLTVL.

This clone appeared a few times. This sequence joins TRBV29-1 and TRBJ1-2, with 7 positions matching TRBD1. After removal of 6 bases from V and 5 bases from J, the junction contained 6 bases not matched to a gene. Germline values: CDR1 SQVTM, CDR2 ANQGSEA. The CDR3 extends over 12 amino acids. In DNA, the CDR3 is TGCAGCGTCGAGACAGGGAAATATGGCTACACCTTC. This sequence encodes CSVETGKYGYTF.

V gene TRBV2 combines with J gene TRBJ2-7; maybe TRBD2 (6 bases). Germline values: CDR1 SNHLY, CDR2 FYNNEI. The CDR3 runs 14 residues. V lost 1 base to trimming and J lost 2 bases, with 9 bases between them. The CDR3, as DNA: TGTGCCAGCAGTGAAGGGGGGGTACCCTACGAGCAGTACTTC. This sequence encodes CASSEGGVPYEQYF. Together with reference TRBV2 and TRBJ2-7, the CDR3 gives the full variable domain: EPEVTQTPSHQVTQMGQEVILRCVPISNHLYFYWYRQILGQKVEFLVSFYNNEISEKSEIFDDQFSVERPDGSNFTLKIRSTKLEDSAMYFCASSEGGVPYEQYFGPGTRLTVT.

Only one count was recorded for this clone. The chain carries TRBV7-8 and TRBJ2-7; D is possibly TRBD2 (5 bases). This CDR3 region has 15 residues. Trimming took 5 bases from V and 0 from J, leaving 14 bases between them. Germline V lookup: CDR1 SGHVS, CDR2 FQNEAQ. The CDR3 nucleotides are TGTGCCAGCAGCCCTCGGTCGGGGTTCTCCTACGAGCAGTACTTC. It codes for CASSPRSGFSYEQYF.

This chain connects TRBV5-6 to TRBJ1-2; the match to TRBD1 covers 8 bases. Germline CDR1 and CDR2: SGHDT and YYEEEE. This CDR3 is 15 amino acids long. V lost 4 bases and J lost 2; bases outside the gene matches: 7. CDR3 nucleotides: TGTGCCAGCAGCCTCGGACAGGGACAGAACTATGGCTACACCTTC. Protein sequence: CASSLGQGQNYGYTF.

This chain uses TRBV6-6 with TRBJ1-2; 8 bases are shared with TRBD1. The trim removed 8 bases at V and 8 bases at J, leaving 10 bases unmatched. Germline lookup yields CDR1 MNHNY and CDR2 SVGAGI (reference sequence). The CDR3 extends over 13 amino acids. The CDR3 here is CASDGTGLIGYTF. CDR3 nucleotides: TGTGCCAGCGACGGGACAGGCCTTATCGGCTACACCTTC.

This rearrangement joins TRBV19 to TRBJ1-2, with a possible D match to TRBD1 (5 bases). Germline V gives CDR1 LNHDA, CDR2 SQIVND (reference sequence). CDR3 length: 13 amino acids. Trimming took 5 bases from V and 6 from J, leaving 13 bases between them. Written as DNA, the CDR3 is TGTGCCAGTAGTCCCGGGGCGGGGCATGGCTACACCTTC. This sequence encodes CASSPGAGHGYTF.

This chain links TRBV7-9 with TRBJ2-3; 7 bases match TRBD2. The germline V gene encodes CDR1 SEHNR and CDR2 FQNEAQ (reference sequence). The CDR3 loop spans 15 amino acids. Germline trimming cut 5 bases from V and 2 bases from J; bases unmatched to any gene: 7. The CDR3, as DNA: TGTGCCAGCAGCCAAGGACTAGGGAACACAGATACGCAGTATTTT. Translating gives CASSQGLGNTDTQYF.

This clone appeared once. Distinct nucleotide sequences in the sample also encode this CDR3. The chain recombines TRBV2 with TRBJ2-5; D ambiguous. V dropped 4 bases and J dropped 3 bases, with 6 bases sitting between them. Per the germline V gene, CDR1 is SNHLY and CDR2 is FYNNEI. CDR3 length: 12 amino acids. CDR3 region: CASSVLEETQYF. CDR3 nucleotides: TGTGCCAGCAGTGTATTGGAAGAGACCCAGTACTTC.

CDR3 sequence reads: CASSPPGVAGYEQYF. The DNA of the CDR3 is TGTGCCAGCAGTCCCCCCGGGGTAGCTGGCTACGAGCAGTACTTC. The chain couples TRBV6-6 to TRBJ2-7, with D possibly matching TRBD2 (5 bases). Germline values: CDR1 MNHNY, CDR2 SVGAGI (reference sequence). The CDR3 has 15 residues. V was trimmed by 5 bases and J by 3 bases, leaving 17 bases between them.